The 29 T cell receptor beta chains in this list originate from one sample, sequenced in a study of blood T cells in healthy people across ages. With a J-beta primer mix and a sample-barcoded 5' primer, a second PCR ran about 7 to 11 cycles. MiXCR was run by TCRdb on the 5' RACE reads, yielding one entry per CDR3 protein. The table includes some 1.4 million distinct CDR3 sequences, roughly 45% detected once. What was sequenced was blood. These receptors were taken from a woman aged 18-35 years in good health.

V is TRBV11-2 and J is TRBJ2-5; D unclear. This CDR3 is 13 amino acids long. Per germline, CDR1 SGHAT and CDR2 FQNNGV. The ends were cut back, 1 base at V and 6 bases at J, with 9 bases in the middle. The CDR3 protein is CASSLGDGQTQYF. In DNA, the CDR3 is TGTGCCAGCAGCTTAGGCGACGGGCAGACCCAGTACTTC.

This chain uses TRBV4-1 with TRBJ1-5, with D maybe TRBD1 (5 bases). The CDR3 is 15 residues long. V lost 0 bases, J lost 1 base, and 7 bases lay in between. Germline V gene sequence: CDR1 MGHRA, CDR2 YSYEKL. CDR3 protein: CASSQEQGSNQPQHF. The DNA for the CDR3 is TGCGCCAGCAGCCAAGAGCAGGGAAGCAATCAGCCCCAGCATTTT.

The chain employs TRBV11-2 and TRBJ2-3; 9 nucleotides line up with TRBD2. The CDR3 covers 17 residues. Germline V lookup: CDR1 SGHAT, CDR2 FQNNGV. The ends lost 5 bases at V and 3 bases at J; junction bases unmatched: 12. CDR3 loop: CASSHSGGRLITDTQYF. CDR3 nucleotides: TGTGCCAGCAGCCATAGCGGGGGCCGATTGATTACAGATACGCAGTATTTT.

This chain links TRBV27 with TRBJ1-4; tentative D call: TRBD1 (5 bases). The CDR3 sequence is 14 residues long. V was trimmed by 5 bases and J by 4 bases, leaving 11 bases between them. Germline V lookup: CDR1 MNHEY, CDR2 SMNVEV (reference sequence). The CDR3 nucleotides are TGTGCCAGCAGTAGAGGGGTTGGTAATGAAAAACTGTTTTTT. The encoded protein is CASSRGVGNEKLFF.

This chain joins TRBV7-9 and TRBJ2-4; unclear D gene. The DNA matches TRBJ2-7 better at its end, which makes the J call doubtful. Germline V CDR1 and CDR2: SEHNR, FQNEAQ (reference sequence). This CDR3 has 12 amino acids. The CDR3 nucleotides read TGTGCCAGCAGCTTACCCTACTACGAGCAGTACTTC. Residues: CASSLPYYEQYF.

This rearrangement joins TRBV6-4 to TRBJ1-1; 7 bases match TRBD1. The CDR3 is 15 residues long. Germline V lookup: CDR1 MRHNA, CDR2 SNTAGT. Trimming took 3 bases from V and 4 from J; bases not matched to a gene: 8. The CDR3 sequence: CASSEATGRGTEAFF. For the CDR3, the DNA is TGTGCCAGCAGTGAAGCGACAGGGCGCGGCACTGAAGCTTTCTTT.

The gene calls are TRBV20-1 and TRBJ1-2; D gene unclear. CDR1 is DFQATT and CDR2 is SNEGSKA in the germline V gene (reference sequence). The CDR3 contains 13 residues. V shed 1 base and J shed 8 bases, with 14 bases lying between them. The CDR3 DNA follows: TGCAGTGCTAGAGCTGGCGACCCGGGAGGCTACACCTTC. Translation: CSARAGDPGGYTF.

This clonotype was counted only a few times. The chain employs TRBV10-3 and TRBJ2-2, with TRBD2 as a possible D gene (5 bases). Germline CDR1 reads ENHRY; CDR2 reads SYGVKD. The V gene lost 6 bases and the J gene lost 4 bases, with 12 bases spanning the gap. The CDR3 is 14 residues long. Written as DNA, the CDR3 is TGTGCCATCAGGGGAGACGTCGGCACCGGGGAGCTGTTTTTT. Its protein product is CAIRGDVGTGELFF.

This clonotype was detected a few times. DNA of the CDR3: TGTGCTAGTGGTTTGGTAAAACTGAGACTAGCGGGATTGTCCTACAATGAGCAGTTCTTC. As protein: CASGLVKLRLAGLSYNEQFF. V usage is TRBV12-5 and J usage is TRBJ2-1, with 11 bases that match TRBD2. Germline assignment: CDR1 LGHNT and CDR2 FRNRAP. The V gene end was trimmed by 0 bases and the J gene end by 1 base; junction bases not matched to a gene: 11. This CDR3 has 20 amino acids.

The V call is TRBV24-1, the J call TRBJ1-5; no definite D call. The CDR3 has 13 residues. Trimming cost V 5 bases and J 3 bases, with 7 bases left between them. CDR1 KGHDR and CDR2 SFDVKD come from the germline V gene. The CDR3 loop is CATSASANQPQHF. Here the CDR3 DNA reads TGTGCCACCAGTGCCTCCGCCAATCAGCCCCAGCATTTT.

In this sample, this clonotype turned up once. The chain links TRBV20-1 to TRBJ2-1, with D hard to call. With the DNA end fitting TRBJ2-7 better, the J assignment may be wrong. CDR3 length: 14 residues. The germline CDR1 and CDR2 sequences are DFQATT and SNEGSKA (reference sequence). The CDR3 DNA reads TGCAGTGCTTATTTGGGTGCCTCCTACAATGAGCAGTACTTC. It translates to CSAYLGASYNEQYF.

The chain couples TRBV27 to TRBJ2-3; the match to TRBD1 covers 8 bases. Germline V gene lookup returns CDR1 MNHEY and CDR2 SMNVEV (reference sequence). With 1 base clipped from V and 5 bases from J, the junction kept 14 bases outside the gene matches. The CDR3 has 18 amino acids. The CDR3 coding sequence is TGTGCCAGCAGTTTATGGATCCCGTCAGGGGGCTTGGGAGATACGCAGTATTTT. Encoded protein: CASSLWIPSGGLGDTQYF.

This chain links TRBV6-1 with TRBJ2-7, with 8 bases aligning to TRBD1. Germline CDR1 reads MNHNS; CDR2 reads SASEGT. V shed 3 bases, J shed 6 bases, and the junction held 4 bases outside the gene matches. There are 13 residues in the CDR3. CDR3 nucleotide sequence: TGTGCCAGCAGTGAGCAACAGGGGGGCGAGCAGTACTTC. This encodes CASSEQQGGEQYF.

This clonotype was picked up a small number of times. V and J are TRBV20-1 and TRBJ1-5; 7 positions match TRBD1. The ends lost 6 bases at V and 7 bases at J; junction bases unmatched: 21. This CDR3 region has 17 residues. CDR1 is DFQATT, CDR2 SNEGSKA, per germline (reference sequence). The CDR3 region has the DNA TGCAGTGCCCCCCAAAACCGATATGGACAGGTAAACCAGCCCCAGCATTTT. Protein product: CSAPQNRYGQVNQPQHF.

This chain joins TRBV7-9 and TRBJ1-1; 7 bases match TRBD1. CDR1 is SEHNR, CDR2 FQNEAQ, per germline (reference sequence). There are 11 residues in the CDR3. The trim removed 4 bases at V and 8 bases at J, leaving 1 base unmatched. The CDR3 sequence: CASSSQGEAFF. In DNA, the CDR3 is TGTGCCAGCAGCTCACAGGGGGAAGCTTTCTTT. The full variable domain, its missing parts supplied by reference TRBV7-9 and TRBJ1-1, is DTGVSQNPRHKITKRGQNVTFRCDPISEHNRLYWYRQTLGQGPEFLTYFQNEAQLEKSRLLSDRFSAERPKGSFSTLEIQRTEQGDSAMYLCASSSQGEAFFGQGTRLTVV.

This clonotype was observed a handful of times. This chain uses TRBV15 with TRBJ2-4; 12 positions agree with TRBD2. The CDR3 is 18 amino acids. V shed 1 base and J 0 bases; nucleotides not matched to a gene: 4. Germline V gene data show CDR1 as LNHNV and CDR2 as YYDKDF (reference sequence). CDR3 sequence (DNA): TGTGCCACCAGCAGAGCGTCTAGCGGGGGGGAAGCCAAAAACATTCAGTACTTC. Its protein product is CATSRASSGGEAKNIQYF. The entire variable domain, with the rest obtained from reference TRBV15 and TRBJ2-4, is as follows: DAMVIQNPRYQVTQFGKPVTLSCSQTLNHNVMYWYQQKSSQAPKLLFHYYDKDFNNEADTPDNFQSRRPNTSFCFLDIRSPGLGDTAMYLCATSRASSGGEAKNIQYFGAGTRLSVL.

The chain combines TRBV28 with TRBJ2-7; D call uncertain. The ends were cut back, 6 bases at V and 0 bases at J, with 21 bases in the middle. The germline V gene encodes CDR1 MDHEN and CDR2 SYDVKM. CDR3 length equals 17 residues. CDR3: CASSLTLSEGNSYEQYF. CDR3 DNA: TGTGCCAGCAGCTTGACTCTGTCGGAAGGGAACTCCTACGAGCAGTACTTC.

This clonotype has just a few counts. The chain uses TRBV3-1 and TRBJ2-4; D is ambiguous. CDR3 length: 16 amino acids. The V and J ends lost 3 bases and 0 bases respectively, with 12 bases between them. CDR1 is LGHDT, CDR2 YNNKEL, per germline (reference sequence). This chain's CDR3 is CASSHGVHLAKNIQYF. Here the CDR3 DNA reads TGTGCCAGCAGCCACGGAGTGCATCTAGCCAAAAACATTCAGTACTTC.

The rearrangement joins TRBV4-2 to TRBJ2-1, with TRBD2 identical over 9 bases. The CDR3 has 18 residues. The germline V gene has CDR1 LGHNA and CDR2 YNFKEQ. V shed 0 bases, J shed 6 bases, and the junction held 12 bases outside the gene matches. The CDR3 bases are TGTGCCAGCAGCCAAGAGTTGGGCGGGAGGGTTTTATTCAATGAGCAGTTCTTC. Translation: CASSQELGGRVLFNEQFF.

This chain connects TRBV14 to TRBJ2-5; 7 bases match TRBD1. V was pared by 5 bases and J by 5 bases, with 14 bases of the junction left unmatched. The CDR3 consists of 16 residues. Germline V gene data show CDR1 as SGHDN and CDR2 as FVKESK. CDR3 nucleotide sequence: TGTGCCAGCAGCAACACAAACTTACAGGGGTTTGAGACCCAGTACTTC. It is translated as CASSNTNLQGFETQYF.

This clonotype showed up just a few times. The rearrangement links TRBV10-3 to TRBJ1-2, with 7 bases matching TRBD1. The CDR3 contains 14 residues. V lost 8 bases, J lost 2 bases, and 8 bases stayed unmatched. CDR1 is ENHRY and CDR2 is SYGVKD in the germline V gene. CDR3 residues: CAISGQGQNYGYTF. DNA for the CDR3: TGTGCCATCTCTGGGCAGGGACAGAACTATGGCTACACCTTC.

This clonotype occurred a few times. The chain combines TRBV7-2 with TRBJ1-2, with 8 bases aligning to TRBD1. CDR1 is SGHTA and CDR2 is FQGNSA in the germline V gene. This CDR3 is 16 amino acids long. The V and J ends lost 0 bases and 6 bases, in that order; junction bases with no gene match: 9. CDR3 DNA sequence: TGTGCCAGCAGCTTAGCGCAAACCCCAGGGGGCAATGGCTACACCTTC. This codes for CASSLAQTPGGNGYTF.

V gene TRBV3-1 combines with J gene TRBJ2-4, with D perhaps matching TRBD2 (5 bases). Germline lookup yields CDR1 LGHDT and CDR2 YNNKEL (reference sequence). CDR3 length: 17 amino acids. Trimming left V 3 bases short and J 3 bases short, with 18 bases between. CDR3 DNA: TGTGCCAGCAGCCAGGCTTGGGGAGCGAGGGACAAAAACATTCAGTACTTC. It translates to CASSQAWGARDKNIQYF. Using reference TRBV3-1 and TRBJ2-4 for the parts outside the CDR3, the full variable domain is DTAVSQTPKYLVTQMGNDKSIKCEQNLGHDTMYWYKQDSKKFLKIMFSYNNKELIINETVPNRFSPKSPDKAHLNLHINSLELGDSAVYFCASSQAWGARDKNIQYFGAGTRLSVL.

The CDR3 nucleotides read TGTGCCAGCAGTTACGGGCAGGGTAGAGGTGAAGCTTTCTTT. Its protein is CASSYGQGRGEAFF. The chain is built from TRBV6-6 and TRBJ1-1; tentative D call: TRBD1 (5 bases). Trimming removed 2 bases from V and 7 bases from J, with 14 bases in between. CDR3 length equals 14 residues. Germline V gene data show CDR1 as MNHNY and CDR2 as SVGAGI (reference sequence).

The J gene is TRBJ2-5, the V gene TRBV19; D is unclear. The DNA end is a closer match to TRBJ2-7, so the J assignment may be wrong. The CDR3 loop spans 14 amino acids. Germline CDR1 and CDR2: LNHDA and SQIVND (reference sequence). The CDR3 coding sequence is TGTGCCAGTAGTATAGGCATAAACTCCTACGAGCAGTACTTC. Residues: CASSIGINSYEQYF.

The chain recombines TRBV5-1 with TRBJ2-2, with D perhaps matching TRBD1 or TRBD2 (6 bases each). Germline assignment: CDR1 SGHRS and CDR2 YFSETQ. This CDR3 contains 17 residues. Trimming left V 0 bases short and J 0 bases short, with 12 bases between. CDR3 loop: CASSLDPGGANTGELFF. As DNA, the CDR3 is TGCGCCAGCAGCTTGGATCCCGGGGGCGCGAACACCGGGGAGCTGTTTTTT.

The J gene is TRBJ1-2, the V gene TRBV7-8, with D unclear. CDR1 and CDR2 (germline): SGHVS, FQNEAQ. Trimming stripped 5 bases from V and 3 bases from J, with 10 bases between. This CDR3 contains 13 residues. CDR3 sequence: CASSQQTDYGYTF. The CDR3, as DNA: TGTGCCAGCAGCCAACAGACTGACTATGGCTACACCTTC.

The chain links TRBV6-6 to TRBJ2-7; D is unresolved. The CDR3 is 11 residues long. The V gene's germline CDR1 is MNHNY and CDR2 SVGAGI (reference sequence). As DNA, the CDR3 is TGTGCGTCCGGCGCAAACTACGAGCAGTACTTC. It specifies CASGANYEQYF.

This chain links TRBV12-3 or TRBV12-4 with TRBJ1-1; D not resolved. V was cut by 7 bases and J by 1 base, with 16 bases left in between. CDR3 length: 15 residues. The CDR3, as DNA: TGTGCCAGCATCTCCGGTGGACTGACGAACACTGAAGCTTTCTTT. It specifies CASISGGLTNTEAFF.